This TCR beta chain appears in the sequencing data of a study of cytomegalovirus exposure and HLA in healthy donors. The study's findings and limits: Presence/absence analyses assumed roughly uniform sequencing depth across donors. One variant, a missense change in DCLRE1C, was linked in a later analysis to TCR beta V- and J-gene trimming.

This CDR3 contains 16 residues. Germline assignment: CDR1 SNHLY and CDR2 FYNNEI. Primers included in the PCR were 60 Vbeta and 13 Jbeta primers. Assay: immunoSEQ multiplex PCR; the TCRdb copy retains only in-frame clones and omits some. The sample shows about 220,000 clones, more than 60% of them seen only once. As concerns this clone: The antigen remains unidentified. One junction end does not reproduce the germline sequence, and a read error may be involved.

The sequencing input was PBMCs. This TCR derives from a woman in her 30s in good health and CMV-seronegative. The chain has TRBV2 and TRBJ2-3; the match to TRBD2 covers 8 bases. CDR3 amino acids: CASTNDGGAGADAQYF. In nucleotides, the CDR3 is TGTGCCAGCACCAACGACGGGGGGGCGGGGGCAGATGCGCAGTATTTT.